A single sample is the source of the 29 T cell receptor beta chains below, sequenced in a study of shared clonotypes between healthy human individuals. Here immunoSEQ multiplex PCR was the method, and the copy in TCRdb shows in-frame clones only, minus some. The sample shows about 2 million clones, approximately 95% of them seen only once. Positive CCR7 selection of CD45RO-negative cells yielded the naive CD8 cells, and terminally differentiated effector memory CD45RA+ cells were excluded. Sequencing used naive CD8+ T cells sorted from blood. Receptors originate from a young man in good health.

The V gene is TRBV28, the J gene TRBJ2-7; 8 nucleotides match TRBD1. The CDR3 totals 14 residues. CDR1 MDHEN and CDR2 SYDVKM come from the germline V gene. The V and J ends lost 5 bases and 2 bases, in that order; junction bases with no gene match: 5. The DNA of the CDR3 is TGTGCCAGCAGTACACAGGGGGACACCTACGAGCAGTACTTC. Its protein is CASSTQGDTYEQYF.

This clone was recorded once. This chain joins TRBV27 and TRBJ2-7, with a possible D match to TRBD1 (5 bases). The CDR3 length is 15 residues. V lost 1 base and J lost 3, with 13 bases in between. The germline V gene has CDR1 MNHEY and CDR2 SMNVEV (reference sequence). CDR3 nucleotide sequence: TGTGCCAGCAGTTTATATCAGGGCACCAGCTACGAGCAGTACTTC. It encodes CASSLYQGTSYEQYF.

This clone came up a few times. This chain joins TRBV5-1 and TRBJ2-3; 7 bases are a match to TRBD1. The CDR3 extends over 12 amino acids. Per germline, CDR1 SGHRS and CDR2 YFSETQ. J lost 4 bases, V lost 7 bases, and 3 bases had no gene match. The chain's CDR3 is CASHQGADTQYF. DNA of the CDR3: TGCGCCAGCCACCAGGGGGCAGATACGCAGTATTTT.

There are many counts of this clone. The J gene is TRBJ1-5, the V gene TRBV30; D ambiguous. The CDR3 loop spans 12 amino acids. Germline V gene lookup returns CDR1 GTSNPN and CDR2 SVGIG (reference sequence). V was trimmed by 5 bases and J by 4 bases, leaving 9 bases between them. As DNA, the CDR3 is TGTGCCTGGGGAACGGAGAATCAGCCCCAGCATTTT. This codes for CAWGTENQPQHF.

The chain carries TRBV5-1 and TRBJ2-7, with TRBD1 identical over 12 bases. V lost 2 bases, J lost 4 bases, and 4 bases stayed unmatched. CDR1 is SGHRS and CDR2 is YFSETQ in the germline V gene. The CDR3 totals 15 residues. The CDR3 sequence is CASSFGTGGMYEQYF. DNA for the CDR3: TGCGCCAGCAGCTTCGGGACAGGGGGCATGTACGAGCAGTACTTC. The full variable domain, with the rest looked up from reference TRBV5-1 and TRBJ2-7, is KAGVTQTPRYLIKTRGQQVTLSCSPISGHRSVSWYQQTPGQGLQFLFEYFSETQRNKGNFPGRFSGRQFSNSRSEMNVSTLELGDSALYLCASSFGTGGMYEQYFGPGTRLTVT.

The DNA of the CDR3 is TGTGCCAGCAGTTACTCGATGGGTCCCGGGGAGCTGTTTTTT. Translation: CASSYSMGPGELFF. This sequence joins TRBV6-5 and TRBJ2-2, with D unclear. The V end lost 0 bases, the J end lost 6 bases, and 8 bases lay between the germline ends. Germline lookup yields CDR1 MNHEY and CDR2 SVGAGI. The CDR3 has 14 amino acids.

This clone was seen just once. The chain is built from TRBV10-1 and TRBJ2-1, with D maybe TRBD2 (7 bases). This CDR3 is 16 amino acids long. V was cut by 2 bases and J by 4 bases, with 15 bases left in between. Germline V CDR1 and CDR2: WNHNN, SYGVQD (reference sequence). CDR3 coding DNA: TGCGCCAGCAGTGAGCAGGGCGGGGGCCTATACAATGAGCAGTTCTTC. This codes for CASSEQGGGLYNEQFF.

The genes are TRBV11-2 and TRBJ2-7; TRBD2 aligns across 10 bases. The CDR3 is 15 residues long. Per germline, CDR1 SGHAT and CDR2 FQNNGV. V gave up 2 bases and J gave up 2 bases; unmatched junction bases: 3. CDR3 sequence: CASSLSSGGPYEQYF. CDR3 nucleotide sequence: TGTGCCAGCAGCTTATCTAGCGGGGGACCCTACGAGCAGTACTTC. The complete variable domain, with remaining parts taken from reference TRBV11-2 and TRBJ2-7, reads EAGVAQSPRYKIIEKRQSVAFWCNPISGHATLYWYQQILGQGPKLLIQFQNNGVVDDSQLPKDRFSAERLKGVDSTLKIQPAKLEDSAVYLCASSLSSGGPYEQYFGPGTRLTVT.

V is TRBV28 and J is TRBJ1-2, with 9 bases lining up with TRBD1. The CDR3 is 16 residues long. Germline V gene sequence: CDR1 MDHEN, CDR2 SYDVKM. V gave up 3 bases and J gave up 7 bases; unmatched junction bases: 12. CDR3 loop: CASSFQIPGQGTGYTF. CDR3 bases: TGTGCCAGCAGTTTTCAAATACCGGGACAGGGTACTGGCTACACCTTC.

The V call is TRBV11-2, the J call TRBJ2-7, with D perhaps assigned TRBD1 or TRBD2 (5 bases each). CDR1 is SGHAT, CDR2 FQNNGV, per germline. The CDR3 has 14 residues. Trimming took off 4 bases at V and 3 bases at J, with 13 bases between the two ends. The DNA of the CDR3 is TGTGCCAGCAGCTCGGGACCCTTTAACTACGAGCAGTACTTC. As protein: CASSSGPFNYEQYF.

Note on this clone: Within the sample, other DNA sequences also encode this same CDR3. The J gene is TRBJ1-2, the V gene TRBV27; 8 bases line up with TRBD1. The ends lost 4 bases at V and 2 bases at J; junction bases unmatched: 3. Germline V gene lookup returns CDR1 MNHEY and CDR2 SMNVEV (reference sequence). CDR3 length: 14 residues. The CDR3 here is CASSSYRGNYGYTF. CDR3 nucleotide sequence: TGTGCCAGCAGTTCTTACAGGGGGAACTATGGCTACACCTTC.

The chain uses TRBV7-9 and TRBJ2-7; a possible D gene is TRBD2 (6 bases). This CDR3 contains 15 residues. CDR1 is SEHNR and CDR2 is FQNEAQ in the germline V gene (reference sequence). With 5 bases removed from V and 0 bases from J, the gap between germline ends came to 14 bases. The CDR3: CASSAKRAYSYEQYF. In DNA form, the CDR3 reads TGTGCCAGCAGCGCGAAGCGGGCGTACTCCTACGAGCAGTACTTC.

The V gene is TRBV6-5, the J gene TRBJ2-7; 10 positions match TRBD1. Trimming took 4 bases from V and 3 from J; bases not matched to a gene: 9. CDR3 size: 16 residues. The germline gives CDR1 MNHEY, CDR2 SVGAGI. The DNA of the CDR3 is TGTGCCAGCAGTTTCGGTCCTGGGACAGGGGTCTACGAGCAGTACTTC. As protein: CASSFGPGTGVYEQYF.

The J gene is TRBJ2-5, the V gene TRBV7-9; unclear D gene. Germline V gives CDR1 SEHNR, CDR2 FQNEAQ (reference sequence). The V and J ends lost 6 bases and 5 bases respectively, with 16 bases between them. This CDR3 contains 14 residues. CDR3 sequence reads: CASSNIAEWETQYF. CDR3 bases: TGTGCCAGCAGTAACATTGCAGAGTGGGAGACCCAGTACTTC.

The chain links TRBV5-5 to TRBJ1-1; D not certain. Germline CDR1 is SGHKS and CDR2 is YYEKEE (reference sequence). This CDR3 is built from 14 residues. Trimming shortened V by 0 bases and J by 2 bases, and 8 bases separated the two germline ends. The CDR3 region is CASSLVWFNTEAFF. The CDR3, as DNA: TGTGCCAGCAGCTTGGTCTGGTTTAACACTGAAGCTTTCTTT. Combining the CDR3 with reference TRBV5-5 and TRBJ1-1 gives the whole variable domain DAGVTQSPTHLIKTRGQQVTLRCSPISGHKSVSWYQQVLGQGPQFIFQYYEKEERGRGNFPDRFSARQFPNYSSELNVNALLLGDSALYLCASSLVWFNTEAFFGQGTRLTVV.

J is TRBJ2-2 and V is TRBV7-6; 13 bases are shared with TRBD2. After removal of 6 bases from V and 2 bases from J, the junction contained 3 bases not matched to a gene. This CDR3 region has 16 residues. Germline CDR1 and CDR2: SGHVS and FNYEAQ. CDR3 sequence (DNA): TGTGCCAGCAGGGGGACTAGCGGGGCAAACACCGGGGAGCTGTTTTTT. Its protein product is CASRGTSGANTGELFF.

The genes are TRBV13 and TRBJ2-5; D may match TRBD1 or TRBD2 (5 bases each). The CDR3 sequence is 15 residues long. Germline CDR1 PRHDT, CDR2 FYEKMQ (reference sequence). The V end lost 3 bases, the J end lost 6 bases, and 17 bases lay between the germline ends. CDR3 in amino acids: CASSFNRDEGKTQYF. CDR3 coding DNA: TGTGCCAGCAGCTTCAACCGGGACGAGGGGAAGACCCAGTACTTC.

In this sample, this clone turned up a few times. The chain has TRBV27 and TRBJ1-5; D might be TRBD1 (5 bases). The germline V and J ends were trimmed by 5 bases and 5 bases, with 13 bases remaining between them. CDR1 is MNHEY, CDR2 SMNVEV, per germline (reference sequence). This CDR3 contains 14 residues. CDR3 coding DNA: TGTGCCAGCAGTCTGGGACGCATAGATCAGCCCCAGCATTTT. It codes for CASSLGRIDQPQHF.

A single count supports this clone. This chain links TRBV28 with TRBJ2-1; 7 nucleotides line up with TRBD2. CDR1 is MDHEN and CDR2 is SYDVKM in the germline V gene. Unmatched junction bases numbered 5, after V lost 3 bases and J lost 6 bases. The CDR3 is 14 residues long. Here the CDR3 DNA reads TGTGCCAGCAGTTTTTTAAGCGGGGCCAATGAGCAGTTCTTC. Translated: CASSFLSGANEQFF.

This clone was observed a single time. The rearrangement joins TRBV7-9 to TRBJ2-7; D unresolved. Between the trimmed V and J ends, which lost 2 bases and 1 base, there was a span of 3 bases. CDR3 size: 12 residues. Looked up from germline, CDR1 is SEHNR and CDR2 is FQNEAQ (reference sequence). The CDR3 coding sequence is TGTGCCAGCAGCTTAATGTCCTACGAGCAGTACTTC. This encodes CASSLMSYEQYF.

The table lists this clone with a few counts. The rearrangement links TRBV28 to TRBJ1-5, with D possibly being TRBD1 (5 bases). The V end was cut by 10 bases, the J end by 2 bases, with 15 bases between. Looked up from germline, CDR1 is MDHEN and CDR2 is SYDVKM. The CDR3 length is 14 residues. The CDR3 DNA is TGTGCCACCTCCCCGAGGGGCGGCAATCAGCCCCAGCATTTT. It translates to CATSPRGGNQPQHF.

The V gene is TRBV5-6, the J gene TRBJ2-7; the D is unclear. There are 18 residues in the CDR3. Germline CDR1 and CDR2: SGHDT and YYEEEE. Trimming pared 1 base from V and 1 base from J, leaving 21 bases between. CDR3 nucleotides: TGTGCCAGCAGCTTGTCTTCATTGGGCAGCCCCTTTTCCTACGAGCAGTACTTC. The encoded protein is CASSLSSLGSPFSYEQYF.

The V call is TRBV6-6, the J call TRBJ2-7; maybe TRBD2 (5 bases). The CDR3 length is 16 residues. Trimming cost V 6 bases and J 5 bases, with 23 bases left between them. Germline loops: CDR1 MNHNY, CDR2 SVGAGI (reference sequence). Here the CDR3 DNA reads TGTGCCAGCAGCCAACAAGGAGCCCCCCTCGGGGACGAGCAGTACTTC. It translates to CASSQQGAPLGDEQYF.

The V gene is TRBV7-9, the J gene TRBJ1-2; 9 bases line up with TRBD1. The CDR3 consists of 15 residues. Germline CDR1 is SEHNR and CDR2 is FQNEAQ (reference sequence). V lost 4 bases and J lost 8; bases outside the gene matches: 11. The CDR3 sequence is CASSSTTRTGDGYTF. CDR3 DNA: TGTGCCAGCAGCTCCACTACCCGGACAGGGGACGGCTACACCTTC.

The J gene is TRBJ1-2, the V gene TRBV7-9; the match to TRBD1 covers 7 bases. The junction had 8 bases not matched to a gene; V was cut back by 5 bases and J by 5 bases. The germline V gene has CDR1 SEHNR and CDR2 FQNEAQ (reference sequence). The CDR3 spans 14 residues. CDR3 nucleotides: TGTGCCAGCAGCCTTGGACAGGTCTCTTATGGCTACACCTTC. Translated: CASSLGQVSYGYTF.

This clone has a single count. Additional DNA sequences in this sample encode the identical CDR3. The chain carries TRBV6-5 and TRBJ2-7; D may correspond to TRBD1 or TRBD2 (5 bases each). The V gene lost 0 bases and the J gene lost 5 bases, with 8 bases spanning the gap. The CDR3 runs to 13 residues. Germline values: CDR1 MNHEY, CDR2 SVGAGI. The CDR3 sequence is CASSYSLGDEQYF. The CDR3 bases are TGTGCCAGCAGTTACTCGTTGGGGGACGAGCAGTACTTC.

Comments on this clone: The sample contains more than one DNA sequence encoding this CDR3. CDR3 in amino acids: CASSPYNEQFF. The DNA for the CDR3 is TGTGCCAGCAGTCCTTACAATGAGCAGTTCTTC. The chain combines TRBV28 with TRBJ2-1; D gene unclear. Germline V gives CDR1 MDHEN, CDR2 SYDVKM. The CDR3 is 11 amino acids. V lost 5 bases, J lost 4 bases, and 3 bases lay in between.

The V call is TRBV6-1, the J call TRBJ2-1, with 8 bases that match TRBD1. V dropped 5 bases and J dropped 9; count of bases not matched to a gene: 6. Germline CDR1 MNHNS, CDR2 SASEGT. The CDR3 has 13 amino acids. Written as DNA, the CDR3 is TGTGCCAGCAGTTGGGGACAGGCTAGTGAGCAGTTCTTC. Protein product: CASSWGQASEQFF.

The rearrangement joins TRBV5-1 to TRBJ2-5; D call uncertain. Deletions cut 0 bases from V and 5 bases from J, with 5 bases between. This CDR3 spans 12 amino acids. CDR1 and CDR2 (germline): SGHRS, YFSETQ. For the CDR3, the DNA is TGCGCCAGCAGCTTGGGAAGTGAGACCCAGTACTTC. This translates into CASSLGSETQYF.